This entry lists 13 T cell receptor beta chains sequenced from one sample in a study of cytomegalovirus exposure and HLA in healthy donors. Primers included in the PCR were 60 Vbeta and 13 Jbeta primers. Sequencing was performed with immunoSEQ multiplex PCR; in TCRdb, only in-frame clones are kept and a portion is missing. The profile shows approximately 90,000 clones, 76% of them singletons. The sample consisted of PBMCs. Receptors were obtained from a man aged 35 to 55 in good health and CMV-seronegative.

The chain is built from TRBV27 and TRBJ1-2; D perhaps matches TRBD1 (5 bases). Germline V CDR1 and CDR2: MNHEY, SMNVEV (reference sequence). The ends were cut back, 0 bases at V and 8 bases at J, with 19 bases in the middle. This CDR3 region has 16 residues. CDR3 bases: TGTGCCAGCAGTTTATCGAAAACAGGAGATTTGGGAGGCTACACCTTC. Translating gives CASSLSKTGDLGGYTF.

The chain recombines TRBV12-1 with TRBJ2-4; no check of the table's D call, TRBD1, against the DNA was made. TRBV12-1 is an annotated pseudogene. The CDR3 is 17 residues long. The CDR3 is CASSFADRELAKNIQYF. CDR3 DNA: TGTGCCAGCAGCTTCGCGGACAGGGAACTAGCCAAAAACATTCAGTACTTC.

J is TRBJ1-1 and V is TRBV9; no firm D call. The CDR3 is made up of 14 amino acids. CDR1 and CDR2 from the germline V gene are SGDLS and YYNGEE. The V and J ends lost 0 bases and 2 bases respectively, with 8 bases between them. The CDR3 spells CASSVGGVNTEAFF. The CDR3 DNA sequence: TGTGCCAGCAGCGTAGGTGGAGTAAACACTGAAGCTTTCTTT.

The J gene is TRBJ1-1, the V gene TRBV29-1; D is unresolved. Germline values: CDR1 SQVTM, CDR2 ANQGSEA. The CDR3 spans 12 residues. The V gene lost 4 bases and the J gene lost 3 bases, with 9 bases spanning the gap. CDR3 residues: CSVVVGYTEAFF. As DNA, the CDR3 is TGCAGCGTTGTAGTCGGGTACACTGAAGCTTTCTTT.

In its sample, this clone was seen once. The chain combines TRBV5-1 with TRBJ1-2; possibly TRBD1 for D (5 bases). Trimming left V 0 bases short and J 3 bases short, with 12 bases between. Germline loops: CDR1 SGHRS, CDR2 YFSETQ. The CDR3 is 15 residues long. CDR3 nucleotide sequence: TGCGCCAGCAGCTTGGGGGGCTTTAAGGACTATGGCTACACCTTC. It yields the protein CASSLGGFKDYGYTF.

This sequence joins TRBV4-1 and TRBJ2-5; 12 bases align to TRBD2. The length of the CDR3 is 16 residues. Germline CDR1 is MGHRA and CDR2 is YSYEKL. Trimming took 3 bases from V and 4 from J; bases not matched to a gene: 6. DNA of the CDR3: TGCGCCAGCAGCCATCTAGCGGGGGGGGTTGTAGAGACCCAGTACTTC. Amino acids: CASSHLAGGVVETQYF.

This chain uses TRBV10-3 with TRBJ1-4; tentative D call: TRBD1 (5 bases). Germline V gene sequence: CDR1 ENHRY, CDR2 SYGVKD. V lost 2 bases, J lost 1 base, and 5 bases lay in between. This CDR3 has 14 amino acids. DNA for the CDR3: TGTGCCATCAGTGAGGACAGAACTAATGAAAAACTGTTTTTT. Residues: CAISEDRTNEKLFF.

The V gene is TRBV4-1, the J gene TRBJ2-5, with 8 bases fitting TRBD2. Germline V gene data show CDR1 as MGHRA and CDR2 as YSYEKL. The ends lost 6 bases at V and 2 bases at J; junction bases unmatched: 8. The CDR3 consists of 15 residues. CDR3 sequence (DNA): TGCGCCAGCAGACCGGGGGGGGGATTTCAAGAGACCCAGTACTTC. Its protein is CASRPGGGFQETQYF.

The V and J genes are TRBV10-2 and TRBJ2-5; 16 bases agree with TRBD2. TRBJ2-7 explains the end of the DNA better; the J call may be wrong. Germline V gene sequence: CDR1 WSHSY, CDR2 SAAADI. The CDR3 is 18 residues long. CDR3 nucleotide sequence: TGCGCCAGCAACCGGGGACTAGCGGGGGGGCCGAGCTCCTACGAGCAGTACTTC. Its translation: CASNRGLAGGPSSYEQYF.

This chain uses TRBV14 with TRBJ2-7; D possibly corresponds to TRBD1 (5 bases). The CDR3 runs to 15 residues. CDR1 is SGHDN and CDR2 is FVKESK in the germline V gene. The V end was cut by 2 bases, the J end by 7 bases, with 18 bases between. The CDR3 reads CASSQLQGLKGEQYF. For the CDR3, the DNA is TGTGCCAGCAGCCAACTCCAGGGCCTTAAGGGAGAGCAGTACTTC.

The gene calls are TRBV5-4 and TRBJ2-5, with 11 bases fitting TRBD2. Germline values: CDR1 SGHNT, CDR2 YYREEE (reference sequence). This CDR3 contains 16 residues. V gave up 0 bases and J gave up 4 bases; unmatched junction bases: 5. CDR3 nucleotides: TGTGCCAGCAGCTTGGGGGGTAGCGGGGGGGGAGAGACCCAGTACTTC. Amino acid sequence: CASSLGGSGGGETQYF.

This chain links TRBV6-4 with TRBJ1-2; 8 bases fit TRBD1. Germline V gives CDR1 MRHNA, CDR2 SNTAGT. The CDR3 contains 15 residues. V gave up 5 bases and J gave up 4 bases; unmatched junction bases: 9. The CDR3 is CASSITAQGGYGYTF. In nucleotides, the CDR3 is TGTGCCAGCAGTATAACCGCACAGGGGGGCTATGGCTACACCTTC.

The chain is built from TRBV5-1 and TRBJ2-1, with 7 bases lining up with TRBD2. This CDR3 has 15 amino acids. V shed 0 bases, J shed 4 bases, and the junction held 4 bases outside the gene matches. The germline gives CDR1 SGHRS, CDR2 YFSETQ. Here the CDR3 reads CASSLAGGQYNEQFF. The CDR3 nucleotides are TGCGCCAGCAGCTTGGCGGGAGGACAATACAATGAGCAGTTCTTC.